The clone carrying this T cell receptor beta chain has at least ten counts. Its specificity is not known. Stated time point: patch test 1, 2 weeks after DPC sensitization. Treatment here: therapeutic diphenylcyclopropenone sensitization with weekly scalp DPC. Extraction of total RNA was performed on unfractionated whole blood. The data stem from a study of human T cells and chemical hapten exposure. Study at large: There were weekly diphenylcyclopropenone doses to the scalp for patients throughout the roughly 24-week study. Readings were taken at 6 days from patch tests that had applied 0.01% DPC to the upper back. Points from the study as a whole: Counts of TCRs expanded at PT1 correlated positively with patch test score.

TCRdb ran MiXCR on the RACE reads and lists one entry per CDR3 protein. There are 40,000 to 50,000 distinct CDR3 sequences in the sample; over 3.5% occur only once, and 20% to 30% lies in the top ten. CDR3 length: 16 residues. The ends were cut back, 0 bases at V and 2 bases at J, with 12 bases in the middle. The sequence derives from a man over 45 with alopecia areata. Some clones in this sample may be carry-over from other donors' samples. Material: whole blood, obtained in connection with sensitization to the hapten diphenylcyclopropenone (DPC). This chain connects TRBV12-3 or TRBV12-4 to TRBJ2-3; D is possibly TRBD1 (6 bases). Here the CDR3 DNA reads TGTGCCAGCAGTTTAGCGCCGGGACAAGACACAGATACGCAGTATTTT. Protein product: CASSLAPGQDTDTQYF.